One sample yielded the 23 T cell receptor beta chains listed below, sequenced in a study of cytomegalovirus exposure and HLA in healthy donors. Both 60 Vbeta primers and 13 Jbeta primers went into the PCR. Generated by immunoSEQ multiplex PCR, the TCRdb table keeps only in-frame clones and is missing some. This sample yields approximately 150,000 clones, of which roughly three quarters are seen a single time; approximately 0.9% belongs to the top ten. The sequenced material came from PBMCs. These receptor sequences come from a woman in her fifties or sixties in good health and CMV-seronegative.

This chain uses TRBV6-5 with TRBJ1-2, with 8 bases aligning to TRBD1. This CDR3 is 14 amino acids long. V was clipped by 5 bases and J by 4 bases; unmatched bases: 6. Germline CDR1 MNHEY, CDR2 SVGAGI. Here the CDR3 DNA reads TGTGCCAGCAGTCCACGGACAGGGACCTATGGCTACACCTTC. Amino acid sequence: CASSPRTGTYGYTF.

The J gene is TRBJ2-1, the V gene TRBV28; TRBD2 matches 8 bases. Trimming at V came to 4 bases and at J to 9 bases, leaving 8 bases not matched to a gene. Germline values: CDR1 MDHEN, CDR2 SYDVKM. This CDR3 has 14 residues. The CDR3 nucleotides read TGTGCCAGCAGTTGGCAAGGGGCGGGGGGTGAGCAGTTCTTC. As protein: CASSWQGAGGEQFF.

V usage is TRBV6-1 and J usage is TRBJ1-1; perhaps TRBD1 as D (6 bases). The V and J ends lost 7 bases and 0 bases respectively, with 9 bases between them. Germline assignment: CDR1 MNHNS and CDR2 SASEGT. CDR3 size: 13 residues. CDR3: CASKGHVNTEAFF. The DNA for the CDR3 is TGTGCCAGCAAGGGACACGTGAACACTGAAGCTTTCTTT.

The V call is TRBV5-1, the J call TRBJ2-5; 9 nucleotides agree with TRBD1. The CDR3 consists of 15 residues. V trimming: 4 bases; J trimming: 5 bases; junction bases outside the gene matches: 9. Germline V gives CDR1 SGHRS, CDR2 YFSETQ. The CDR3 bases are TGCGCCAGCAGCCACGGACGGACAGGGGCGGAGACCCAGTACTTC. This gives the protein CASSHGRTGAETQYF.

V is TRBV7-9 and J is TRBJ2-2; 10 bases map to TRBD2. The CDR3 runs 16 residues. Germline V lookup: CDR1 SEHNR, CDR2 FQNEAQ (reference sequence). V lost 3 bases to trimming and J lost 1 base; unmatched junction nucleotides: 2. CDR3 in amino acids: CASSLGLALNTGELFF. The CDR3 region has the DNA TGTGCCAGCAGCTTGGGACTAGCGTTGAACACCGGGGAGCTGTTTTTT. Variable domain in full (rest from reference TRBV7-9 and TRBJ2-2): DTGVSQNPRHKITKRGQNVTFRCDPISEHNRLYWYRQTLGQGPEFLTYFQNEAQLEKSRLLSDRFSAERPKGSFSTLEIQRTEQGDSAMYLCASSLGLALNTGELFFGEGSRLTVL.

The table lists this clone with a few counts. The CDR3 coding sequence is TGTGCCTGGGCCCTAGCGGGGGGAGGGCAGTACTTC. This sequence encodes CAWALAGGGQYF. J is TRBJ2-7 and V is TRBV30, with 11 bases aligning to TRBD2. This CDR3 comprises 12 residues. Germline V gives CDR1 GTSNPN, CDR2 SVGIG (reference sequence). V shed 5 bases, J shed 9 bases, and the junction held 6 bases outside the gene matches.

The chain combines TRBV29-1 with TRBJ2-2; 11 nucleotides line up with TRBD2. This CDR3 comprises 19 residues. The V gene end was trimmed by 4 bases and the J gene end by 4 bases; junction bases not matched to a gene: 17. Germline V gene lookup returns CDR1 SQVTM and CDR2 ANQGSEA. The CDR3 DNA is TGCAGCGTTGGGTTCCAGACCGCCACTAGCGGGGGCCTCACCGGGGAGCTGTTTTTT. Protein: CSVGFQTATSGGLTGELFF.

The chain combines TRBV29-1 with TRBJ2-2; 10 nucleotides match TRBD2. The CDR3 extends over 16 amino acids. CDR1 and CDR2 from the germline V gene are SQVTM and ANQGSEA. V shed 5 bases, J shed 2 bases, and the junction held 8 bases outside the gene matches. The CDR3 is CSVRGLAGVNTGELFF. CDR3 nucleotides: TGCAGCGTTAGAGGGCTAGCGGGAGTCAACACCGGGGAGCTGTTTTTT.

The chain couples TRBV28 to TRBJ1-1; the D gene is possibly TRBD1 (6 bases). With 3 bases removed from V and 4 bases from J, the gap between germline ends came to 9 bases. Germline CDR1 reads MDHEN; CDR2 reads SYDVKM. The CDR3 length is 13 residues. The CDR3 loop is CASSFWGRTEAFF. The CDR3 nucleotides read TGTGCCAGCAGTTTTTGGGGGCGCACTGAAGCTTTCTTT.

The chain employs TRBV5-1 and TRBJ1-2; D is unresolved. Germline V gene sequence: CDR1 SGHRS, CDR2 YFSETQ. The CDR3 length is 14 residues. Trimming removed 2 bases from V and 2 bases from J, with 10 bases in between. The CDR3 loop is CASSFEGGNYGYTF. CDR3 in DNA: TGCGCCAGCAGCTTTGAGGGCGGAAACTATGGCTACACCTTC.

This sequence joins TRBV7-9 and TRBJ1-2; 7 positions match TRBD1. This CDR3 is built from 15 residues. Germline V gives CDR1 SEHNR, CDR2 FQNEAQ (reference sequence). J lost 4 bases, V lost 1 base, and 6 bases had no gene match. CDR3 nucleotides: TGTGCCAGCAGCTTAGGTCAGGGGGTAGGCTATGGCTACACCTTC. This gives the protein CASSLGQGVGYGYTF.

This clone has a single count. The chain joins TRBV12-5 to TRBJ2-1; unclear D gene. Trimming left V 6 bases short and J 8 bases short, with 14 bases between. The germline V gene has CDR1 LGHNT and CDR2 FRNRAP. This CDR3 comprises 13 residues. The CDR3 sequence: CASGPSNVDEQFF. In DNA form, the CDR3 reads TGTGCTAGTGGGCCGAGTAATGTGGATGAGCAGTTCTTC. The full variable domain, in which reference TRBV12-5 and TRBJ2-1 provide the parts outside the CDR3, is DARVTQTPRHKVTEMGQEVTMRCQPILGHNTVFWYRQTMMQGLELLAYFRNRAPLDDSGMPKDRFSAEMPDATLATLKIQPSEPRDSAVYFCASGPSNVDEQFFGPGTRLTVL.

The rearrangement joins TRBV18 to TRBJ1-1, with D possibly TRBD1 on 6 matching bases. The germline V and J ends were trimmed by 2 bases and 4 bases, with 11 bases remaining between them. This CDR3 region has 14 residues. Germline V lookup: CDR1 KGHSH, CDR2 LQKENI. CDR3 region: CASSPAGVTTEAFF. The CDR3 DNA reads as TGTGCCAGCTCACCAGCAGGGGTGACCACTGAAGCTTTCTTT. The variable domain in full, completed from reference TRBV18 and TRBJ1-1, reads NAGVMQNPRHLVRRRGQEARLRCSPMKGHSHVYWYRQLPEEGLKFMVYLQKENIIDESGMPKERFSAEFPKEGPSILRIQQVVRGDSAAYFCASSPAGVTTEAFFGQGTRLTVV.

The rearrangement uses TRBV18 and TRBJ2-7; 7 bases fit TRBD2. J gave up 0 bases and V 6 bases, and 11 bases lay outside the gene matches. Germline V lookup: CDR1 KGHSH, CDR2 LQKENI. This CDR3 has 16 amino acids. The CDR3 DNA reads as TGTGCCAGCTCCGAAGGCGTGGGCGGGAGCTCCTACGAGCAGTACTTC. Translated, it gives CASSEGVGGSSYEQYF.

This clone was detected a few times. The chain combines TRBV6-5 with TRBJ1-6; D unresolved. V shed 6 bases and J shed 8 bases, with 8 bases lying between them. Germline V gene data show CDR1 as MNHEY and CDR2 as SVGAGI. The CDR3 is 12 residues long. CDR3 sequence reads: CASSMSDSPLHF. The CDR3 nucleotides are TGTGCCAGCAGCATGTCGGATTCACCCCTCCACTTT.

In DNA form, the CDR3 reads TGTGCCAGCAGCCAAGTAGCGGGAGGGCTACGGGAGACCCAGTACTTC. Encoded protein: CASSQVAGGLRETQYF. The chain has TRBV14 and TRBJ2-5; 11 bases are a match to TRBD2. V lost 1 base, J lost 5 bases, and 6 bases stayed unmatched. Germline values: CDR1 SGHDN, CDR2 FVKESK. The CDR3 has 16 residues.

The genes are TRBV29-1 and TRBJ1-1, with D perhaps matching TRBD1 (5 bases). Deletions cut 4 bases from V and 6 bases from J, with 21 bases between. Per the germline V gene, CDR1 is SQVTM and CDR2 is ANQGSEA. This CDR3 region has 15 residues. DNA for the CDR3: TGCAGCGTTGGCTTCGGCAGGGCGGCTCTCTCTGAAGCTTTCTTT. Its protein product is CSVGFGRAALSEAFF.

The chain employs TRBV5-6 and TRBJ2-5; TRBD2 matches at 11 bases. Unmatched junction bases numbered 15, after V lost 3 bases and J lost 5 bases. The CDR3 totals 18 residues. Germline V gene data show CDR1 as SGHDT and CDR2 as YYEEEE. The CDR3 region is CASSSGLAGGGSSETQYF. The CDR3 DNA reads TGTGCCAGCAGCTCCGGACTAGCGGGCGGAGGGTCGTCGGAGACCCAGTACTTC. Filled out from reference TRBV5-6 and TRBJ2-5, the complete variable domain reads DAGVTQSPTHLIKTRGQQVTLRCSPKSGHDTVSWYQQALGQGPQFIFQYYEEEERQRGNFPDRFSGHQFPNYSSELNVNALLLGDSALYLCASSSGLAGGGSSETQYFGPGTRLLVL.

The rearrangement uses TRBV6-9 and TRBJ2-1; the D gene is possibly TRBD1 (6 bases). Looked up from germline, CDR1 is MNHGY and CDR2 is SVAAGI. The CDR3 runs 16 residues. V lost 3 bases and J lost 3, with 15 bases in between. CDR3 protein: CASSYPTGAYYNEQFF. The CDR3, as DNA: TGTGCCAGCAGTTACCCGACAGGTGCTTACTACAATGAGCAGTTCTTC.

The V gene is TRBV19, the J gene TRBJ2-3; 8 nucleotides agree with TRBD1. This CDR3 has 13 amino acids. CDR1 and CDR2 from the germline V gene are LNHDA and SQIVND (reference sequence). V trimming: 7 bases; J trimming: 3 bases; junction bases outside the gene matches: 3. The CDR3 is CASIRQGTDTQYF. The CDR3 DNA reads TGTGCCAGTATTCGACAGGGGACAGATACGCAGTATTTT.

The rearrangement joins TRBV9 to TRBJ1-6, with 8 bases matching TRBD1. Germline V gives CDR1 SGDLS, CDR2 YYNGEE. The V and J ends lost 4 bases and 8 bases, in that order; junction bases with no gene match: 5. CDR3 length: 14 residues. CDR3 sequence reads: CASSLGQGDSPLHF. The CDR3 nucleotides are TGTGCCAGCAGCCTCGGACAGGGCGATTCACCCCTCCACTTT.

The J gene is TRBJ1-2, the V gene TRBV5-6, with TRBD1 as a possible D gene (6 bases). The CDR3 consists of 15 residues. Deletions cut 4 bases from V and 2 bases from J, with 15 bases between. CDR1 SGHDT and CDR2 YYEEEE come from the germline V gene. The chain's CDR3 is CASSQSLGQNYGYTF. CDR3 coding DNA: TGTGCCAGCAGCCAGTCCCTGGGACAAAACTATGGCTACACCTTC.

The CDR3 protein is CASSPTSGSSETQYF. In nucleotides, the CDR3 is TGCGCCAGCAGCCCGACTAGCGGGAGTTCGGAGACCCAGTACTTC. V gene TRBV5-1 combines with J gene TRBJ2-5, with 12 nucleotides matching TRBD2. The length of the CDR3 is 15 residues. Germline CDR1 and CDR2: SGHRS and YFSETQ. The ends lost 4 bases at V and 5 bases at J; junction bases unmatched: 6.